The T cell receptor (beta chain) described here comes from a study of OX40 agonist ivuxolimab in advanced cancers. The germline gives CDR1 SGHVS, CDR2 FQNEAQ. J gave up 4 bases and V 4 bases, and 9 bases lay outside the gene matches. The CDR3 has 16 residues. The method was immunoSEQ multiplex PCR; TCRdb's version includes in-frame clones alone and lacks a portion of them. The sample lists under 80,000 clones, around 83% occurring once. The chain combines TRBV7-8 with TRBJ2-1; TRBD1 aligns across 8 bases. The clonotype comes from an adult with an advanced solid tumor such as melanoma, head and neck, liver or kidney cancer. Specimen: CD4+ or CD8+ T cells sorted from blood, collected in a trial of the OX40 agonist ivuxolimab. CDR3 loop: CASSSSGGVRYNEQFF. CDR3 in DNA: TGTGCCAGCAGCTCCTCAGGGGGCGTTCGGTACAATGAGCAGTTCTTC.